The clone carrying this TCR beta chain came up a few times. The antigen is not known. The source of the sample is a study of spatial heterogeneity in lung cancer. Whole-study results and caveats: Blood contained ubiquitous expanded tumor TCRs more at resection than at follow-up.

As for time point: sample taken at primary tumor resection. TCRdb fed the 5' RACE reads into MiXCR, producing one record per CDR3 protein. The sample carries some 44,000 distinct CDR3 sequences, approximately 15% recorded once. Germline V gene data show CDR1 as DFQATT and CDR2 as SNEGSKA (reference sequence). This CDR3 spans 12 amino acids. The V gene is TRBV20-1, the J gene TRBJ2-7; 13 positions agree with TRBD2. The receptor comes from a male donor with early-stage non-small cell lung cancer. The specimen was PBMCs, collected at surgery. DNA of the CDR3: TGCAGCCGGACTAGCGGGAGATACGAGCAGTACTTC. Encoded protein: CSRTSGRYEQYF.